This T cell receptor (beta chain) was identified in a study of blood T cell repertoires in COVID-19. Study-level information: Specimens from acute and convalescent COVID-19 originated in the United States, Italy and Spain.

Residents of about two dozen US areas, aged about 18 to 95 years, made up the participants. This CDR3 has 13 amino acids. The V end was cut by 7 bases, the J end by 5 bases, with 18 bases between. Per germline, CDR1 SQVTM and CDR2 ANQGSEA. TCRdb's copy holds only in-frame clones and misses some; the assay was immunoSEQ multiplex PCR. The table includes some 340,000 clones, 85% to 95% detected once. The source is a woman aged 30 to 39 who had been exposed to COVID-19. Input material: PBMCs or T cells enriched from blood (not recorded which). The chain is built from TRBV29-1 and TRBJ2-7; the D is unclear. The CDR3 DNA sequence: TGCAGCGCTATACTACGTTCCAGACACGAGCAGTACTTC. This translates into CSAILRSRHEQYF.